The rows below give T cell receptor beta chains drawn from one sample of a study of T cell clonotyping in hematopoietic cell transplantation. Produced via immunoSEQ multiplex PCR; TCRdb's table is partial and in-frame only. The sample consists of roughly 20,000 clones, around 88% of them appearing once. This sample comprised peripheral blood mononuclear cells, obtained before stem cell transplant. The receptors were sampled from a man in his fifties or sixties with acute myeloid leukemia. Some clones in this sample may be carry-over from other donors' samples. CDR3s include the opening cysteine and the closing phenylalanine or tryptophan. Each record gives: CDR3 DNA, CDR3 protein, clone size, V gene, D gene, J gene. The D gene is left open where the match is weak. The size field is filled for only some rows; it gives once, few, many or a size class.

TGTGCCAGCAGCTTGGGCGATTCAAGGGAAACCCCCTACGAGCAGTACTTC CASSLGDSRETPYEQYF . TRBV5-5 . TRBJ2-7
TGTGCCAGCAGTGCTCCGGGAAAACTGTTTTTT CASSAPGKLFF . TRBV6-5 . TRBJ1-4
TGTGCCAGTAGTCCTCACGACACGTCTGGGGCCAACGTCCTGACTTTC CASSPHDTSGANVLTF . TRBV19 . TRBJ2-6
TGCGCCAGCAGTTCCCAAACGGGCGCACACACGGCTGAGCAGTTCTTC CASSSQTGAHTAEQFF . TRBV10-1 . TRBJ2-1
TGCAGCGGGCAGGGATTGAACACTGAAGCTTTCTTT CSGQGLNTEAFF few TRBV29-1 . TRBJ1-1
TGCGCCAGCAGCCAAGATAGGGTTTCACCCCTCCACTTT CASSQDRVSPLHF . TRBV4-3 . TRBJ1-6
TGTGCCAGCAGCTTGGGACGGACCTACGAGCAGTACTTC CASSLGRTYEQYF . TRBV7-2 . TRBJ2-7
TGTGCCTGGAGTGGGTTTCCCACTGAAGCTTTCTTT CAWSGFPTEAFF . TRBV30 . TRBJ1-1
TGTGCCAGCAGCTTTACCGGGGCCTCTGAGCAGTTCTTC CASSFTGASEQFF . TRBV7-3 . TRBJ2-1
TGTGCCAGCAGCTGGGGGACAGGCTCGAGGGGAAACACCATATATTTT CASSWGTGSRGNTIYF . TRBV7-8 TRBD1 TRBJ1-3
TGTGCCAGTAGTTTCCAGGGCCATAGCAATCAGCCCCAGCATTTT CASSFQGHSNQPQHF . TRBV19 . TRBJ1-5
TGCGCCAGCAGCCCAGGGAACACTGAAGCTTTCTTT CASSPGNTEAFF . TRBV5-1 . TRBJ1-1
TGCGCCAGCAGCTCCTCTGGAGGGGGCGTAGGCTACACCTTC CASSSSGGGVGYTF few TRBV5-1 TRBD1 TRBJ1-2
TGCAGTGTCAGGACGGCCTACGAGCAGTACTTC CSVRTAYEQYF . TRBV20-1 . TRBJ2-7
TGTGCCAGCAGAAAAGGACTAGCGGGGGACCTTAGCACAGATACGCAGTATTTT CASRKGLAGDLSTDTQYF . TRBV28 TRBD2 TRBJ2-3
TGCGCCAGCAGCCAAGATATCAGGGACCCGTATGGCTACACCTTC CASSQDIRDPYGYTF once TRBV4-3 . TRBJ1-2
TGTGCCAGCAGTGAAGAGAGGGGGCTCAGTGATGGCTACACCTTC CASSEERGLSDGYTF . TRBV2 TRBD1 TRBJ1-2